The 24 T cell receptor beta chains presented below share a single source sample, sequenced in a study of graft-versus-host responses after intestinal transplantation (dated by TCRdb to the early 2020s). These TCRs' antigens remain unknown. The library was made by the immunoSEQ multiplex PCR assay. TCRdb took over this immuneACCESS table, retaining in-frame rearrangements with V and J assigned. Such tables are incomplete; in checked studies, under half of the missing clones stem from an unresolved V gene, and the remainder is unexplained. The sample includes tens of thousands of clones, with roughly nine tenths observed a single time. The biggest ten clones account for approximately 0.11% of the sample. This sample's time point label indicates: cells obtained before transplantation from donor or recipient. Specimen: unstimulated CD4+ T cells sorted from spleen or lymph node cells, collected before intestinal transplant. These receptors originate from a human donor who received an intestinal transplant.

CDR3 region: CSADNGQRTSYEQYF. CDR3 DNA: TGCAGCGCCGACAATGGACAGAGAACCTCCTACGAGCAGTACTTC. The V gene is TRBV29-1, the J gene TRBJ2-7; TRBD1 might be the D (6 bases). V lost 7 bases to trimming and J lost 0 bases, with 19 bases between them. Germline values: CDR1 SQVTM, CDR2 ANQGSEA. The length of the CDR3 is 15 residues.

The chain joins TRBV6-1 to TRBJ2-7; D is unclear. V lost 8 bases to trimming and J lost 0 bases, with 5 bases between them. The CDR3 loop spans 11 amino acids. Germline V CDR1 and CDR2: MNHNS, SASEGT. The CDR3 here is CASAGSYEQYF. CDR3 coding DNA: TGTGCCAGCGCCGGCTCCTACGAGCAGTACTTC.

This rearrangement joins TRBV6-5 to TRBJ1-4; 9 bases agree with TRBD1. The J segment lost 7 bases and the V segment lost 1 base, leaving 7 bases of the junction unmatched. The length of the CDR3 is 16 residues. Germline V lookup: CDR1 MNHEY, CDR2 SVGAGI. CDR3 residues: CASSYLPTGGGEKLFF. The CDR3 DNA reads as TGTGCCAGCAGTTACTTGCCGACAGGGGGAGGTGAAAAACTGTTTTTT.

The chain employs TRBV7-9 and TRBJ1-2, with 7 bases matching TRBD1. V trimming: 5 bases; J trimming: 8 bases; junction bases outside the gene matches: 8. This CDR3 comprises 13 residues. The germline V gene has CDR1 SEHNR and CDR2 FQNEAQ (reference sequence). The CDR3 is CASSTRRGLGYTF. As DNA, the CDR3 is TGTGCCAGCAGCACCCGGAGGGGGCTAGGCTACACCTTC.

CDR3 in amino acids: CASRTLGADTQYF. In DNA, the CDR3 is TGTGCCAGCAGAACCTTAGGGGCCGATACGCAGTATTTT. The J gene is TRBJ2-3, the V gene TRBV6-5; TRBD1 might be the D (5 bases). Germline values: CDR1 MNHEY, CDR2 SVGAGI. The CDR3 has 13 residues. Between the trimmed V and J ends, which lost 6 bases and 6 bases, there was a span of 13 bases.

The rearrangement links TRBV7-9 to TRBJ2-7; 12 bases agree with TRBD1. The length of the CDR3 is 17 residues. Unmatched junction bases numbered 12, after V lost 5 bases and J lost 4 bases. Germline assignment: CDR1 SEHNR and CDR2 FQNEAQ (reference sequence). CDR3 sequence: CASSPGTGGMIPYEQYF. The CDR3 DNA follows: TGTGCCAGCAGCCCCGGGACAGGGGGCATGATCCCTTACGAGCAGTACTTC.

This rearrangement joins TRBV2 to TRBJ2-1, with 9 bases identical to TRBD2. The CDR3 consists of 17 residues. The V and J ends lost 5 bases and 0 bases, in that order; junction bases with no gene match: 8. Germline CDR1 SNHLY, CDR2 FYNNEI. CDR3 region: CASSLRTSVGSYNEQFF. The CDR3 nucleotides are TGTGCCAGCAGTCTTAGGACTAGCGTGGGCTCCTACAATGAGCAGTTCTTC.

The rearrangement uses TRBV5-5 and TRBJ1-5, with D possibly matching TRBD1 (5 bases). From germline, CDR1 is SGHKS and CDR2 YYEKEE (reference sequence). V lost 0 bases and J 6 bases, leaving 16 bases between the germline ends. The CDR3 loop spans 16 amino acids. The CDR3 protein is CASSLGGGGNSQPQHF. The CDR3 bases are TGTGCCAGCAGCTTGGGCGGGGGGGGAAATTCTCAGCCCCAGCATTTT.

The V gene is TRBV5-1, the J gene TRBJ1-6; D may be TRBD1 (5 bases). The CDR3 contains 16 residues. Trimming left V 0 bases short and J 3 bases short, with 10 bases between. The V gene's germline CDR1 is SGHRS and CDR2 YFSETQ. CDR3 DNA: TGCGCCAGCAGCTTGGTCGGGGGAGGCTATAATTCACCCCTCCACTTT. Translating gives CASSLVGGGYNSPLHF.

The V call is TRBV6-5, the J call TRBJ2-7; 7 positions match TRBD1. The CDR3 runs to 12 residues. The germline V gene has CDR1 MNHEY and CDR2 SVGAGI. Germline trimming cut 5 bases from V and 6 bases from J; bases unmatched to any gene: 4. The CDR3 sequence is CASSDRVGEQYF. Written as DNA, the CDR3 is TGTGCCAGCAGTGACAGGGTGGGCGAGCAGTACTTC.

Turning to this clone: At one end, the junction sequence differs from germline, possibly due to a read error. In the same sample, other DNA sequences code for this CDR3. CDR3 loop: CASSLRSGGLEKLFF. CDR3 nucleotide sequence: TGCGCCAGCAGCTTGAGGTCAGGGGGGTTAGAAAAGCTGTTTTTT. This chain joins TRBV5-1 and TRBJ1-4, with 7 bases aligning to TRBD1. Germline-derived CDR1 and CDR2 are SGHRS and YFSETQ. The CDR3 has 15 residues.

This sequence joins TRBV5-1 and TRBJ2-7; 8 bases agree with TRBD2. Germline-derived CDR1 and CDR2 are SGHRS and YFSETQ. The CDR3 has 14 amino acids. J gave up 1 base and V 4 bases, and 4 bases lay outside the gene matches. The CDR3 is CASSPTGGSYEQYF. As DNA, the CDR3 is TGCGCCAGCAGCCCCACGGGGGGGTCCTACGAGCAGTACTTC.

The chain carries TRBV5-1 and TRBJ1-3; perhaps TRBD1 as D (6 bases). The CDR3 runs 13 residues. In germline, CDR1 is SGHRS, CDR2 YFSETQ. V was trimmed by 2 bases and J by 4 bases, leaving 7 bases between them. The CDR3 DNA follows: TGCGCCAGCAGCTTTGGGACAGGAAACACCATATATTTT. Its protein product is CASSFGTGNTIYF.

The CDR3 here is CASRLLAGGSYEQYF. CDR3 sequence (DNA): TGTGCCAGCCGCCTTCTAGCGGGGGGATCCTACGAGCAGTACTTC. The rearrangement links TRBV6-6 to TRBJ2-7, with 11 bases matching TRBD2. In germline, CDR1 is MNHNY, CDR2 SVGAGI (reference sequence). V shed 8 bases, J shed 1 base, and the junction held 7 bases outside the gene matches. The CDR3 extends over 15 amino acids.

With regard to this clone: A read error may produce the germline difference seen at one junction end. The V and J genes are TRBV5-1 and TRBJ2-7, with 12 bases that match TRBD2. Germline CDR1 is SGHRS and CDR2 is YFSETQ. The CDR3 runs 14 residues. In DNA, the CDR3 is TGCGCCAACAGCTGGACTAGCGGGGTCTACGAGCAGTACTTC. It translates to CANSWTSGVYEQYF.

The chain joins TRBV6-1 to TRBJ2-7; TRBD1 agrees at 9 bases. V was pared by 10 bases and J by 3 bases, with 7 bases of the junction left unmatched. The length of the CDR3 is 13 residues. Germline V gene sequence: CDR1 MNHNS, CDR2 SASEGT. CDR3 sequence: CATRQGGGYEQYF. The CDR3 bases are TGTGCCACCCGACAGGGGGGGGGCTACGAGCAGTACTTC.

CDR3 amino acids: CASSPHGGGSPAGELFF. As DNA, the CDR3 is TGTGCCAGCAGCCCTCACGGCGGGGGGTCCCCTGCCGGGGAGCTGTTTTTT. This chain connects TRBV7-3 to TRBJ2-2; 8 bases map to TRBD2. The trim removed 5 bases at V and 6 bases at J, leaving 14 bases unmatched. CDR1 SGHTA and CDR2 FQGTGA come from the germline V gene. This CDR3 has 17 amino acids.

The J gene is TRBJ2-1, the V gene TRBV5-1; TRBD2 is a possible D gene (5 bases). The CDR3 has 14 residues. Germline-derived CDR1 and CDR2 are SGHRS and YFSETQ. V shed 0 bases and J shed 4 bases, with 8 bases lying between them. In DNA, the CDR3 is TGCGCCAGCAGCTTGGCCGGGGAGTACAATGAGCAGTTCTTC. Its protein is CASSLAGEYNEQFF.

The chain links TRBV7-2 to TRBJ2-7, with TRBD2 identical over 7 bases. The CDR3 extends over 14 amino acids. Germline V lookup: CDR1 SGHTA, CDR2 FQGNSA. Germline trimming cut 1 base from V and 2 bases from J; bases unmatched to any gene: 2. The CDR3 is CASSLVAGAYEQYF. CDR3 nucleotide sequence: TGTGCCAGCAGCTTAGTTGCGGGGGCCTACGAGCAGTACTTC.

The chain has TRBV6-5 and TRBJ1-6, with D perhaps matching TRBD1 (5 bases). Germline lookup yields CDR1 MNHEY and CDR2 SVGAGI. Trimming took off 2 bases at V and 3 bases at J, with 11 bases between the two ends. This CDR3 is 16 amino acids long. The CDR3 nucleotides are TGTGCCAGCAGTTACGGGGCAGTAGGCTATAATTCACCCCTCCACTTT. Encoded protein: CASSYGAVGYNSPLHF.

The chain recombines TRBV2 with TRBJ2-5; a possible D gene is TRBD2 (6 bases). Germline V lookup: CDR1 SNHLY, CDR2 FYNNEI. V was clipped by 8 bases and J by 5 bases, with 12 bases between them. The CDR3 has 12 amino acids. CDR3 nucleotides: TGTGCCAGCGACGGGAGTGGGGAGACCCAGTACTTC. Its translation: CASDGSGETQYF.

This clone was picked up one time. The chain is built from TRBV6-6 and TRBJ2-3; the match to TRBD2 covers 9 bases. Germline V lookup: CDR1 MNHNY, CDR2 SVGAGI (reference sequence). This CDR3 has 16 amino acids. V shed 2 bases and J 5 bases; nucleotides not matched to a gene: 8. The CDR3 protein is CASSYVAGGRGDTQYF. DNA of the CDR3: TGTGCCAGCAGTTACGTGGCGGGGGGGCGGGGAGATACGCAGTATTTT.

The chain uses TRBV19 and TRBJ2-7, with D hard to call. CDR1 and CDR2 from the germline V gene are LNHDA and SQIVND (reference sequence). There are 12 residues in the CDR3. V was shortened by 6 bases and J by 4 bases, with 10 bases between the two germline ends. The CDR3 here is CASSQRDYEQYF. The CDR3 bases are TGTGCCAGTAGCCAGCGCGATTACGAGCAGTACTTC.

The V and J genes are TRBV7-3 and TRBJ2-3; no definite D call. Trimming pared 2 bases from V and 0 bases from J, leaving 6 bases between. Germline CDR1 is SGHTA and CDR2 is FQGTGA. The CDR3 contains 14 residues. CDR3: CASSLGPSTDTQYF. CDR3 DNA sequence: TGTGCCAGCAGCTTAGGCCCTAGCACAGATACGCAGTATTTT.